This T cell receptor (beta chain) came from a study of blood T cell repertoires in COVID-19. On the study more broadly: The United States, Italy and Spain provided the acute and convalescent COVID-19 samples. PBMCs, B-cell-depleted T cells, or T cells were the source of the cDNA or gDNA that made up the material.

The Seattle patients joined while their infection was active and were tracked longitudinally afterward. How the authors handled the data: Estimation of nucleated cell counts was performed using reference gene primer amplification. Measured with immunoSEQ multiplex PCR; TCRdb has only the in-frame clones, and not every one. The V and J calls and clone size were taken over from that table, and D and trimming were inferred from the DNA. The data hold about 82,000 clones, with 60% to 80% observed a single time. Germline V gives CDR1 SGHDT, CDR2 YYEEEE. J gave up 13 bases and V 2 bases, and 16 bases lay outside the gene matches. The CDR3 is 15 amino acids.

The TCR was taken from a man between 60 and 75 years old with COVID-19, enrolled during active disease. The chain recombines TRBV5-6 with TRBJ2-3, with 7 bases lining up with TRBD1. Sequencing was performed on peripheral blood. CDR3 DNA sequence: TGTGCCAGCAGCTTTGAGGGGACAGCGGCTAGCCTGGAGTATTTT. Its translation is CASSFEGTAASLEYF.